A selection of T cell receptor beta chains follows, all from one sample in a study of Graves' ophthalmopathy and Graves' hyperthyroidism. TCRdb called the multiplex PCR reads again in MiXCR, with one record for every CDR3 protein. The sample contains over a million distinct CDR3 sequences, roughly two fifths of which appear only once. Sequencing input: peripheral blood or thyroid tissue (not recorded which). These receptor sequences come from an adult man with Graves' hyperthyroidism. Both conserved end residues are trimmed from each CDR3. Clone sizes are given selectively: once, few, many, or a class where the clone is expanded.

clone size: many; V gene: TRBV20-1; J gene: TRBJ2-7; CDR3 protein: SARAVLGSYEQY
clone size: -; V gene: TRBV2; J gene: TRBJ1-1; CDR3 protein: ASSIPLKGTEAF
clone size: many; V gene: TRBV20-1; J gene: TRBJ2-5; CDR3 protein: SATDPAWTLETQY
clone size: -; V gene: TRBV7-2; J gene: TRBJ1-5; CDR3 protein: ASSQGLAGAETQH
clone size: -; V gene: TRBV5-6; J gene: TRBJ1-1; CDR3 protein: ASVGYRGKNTEAF
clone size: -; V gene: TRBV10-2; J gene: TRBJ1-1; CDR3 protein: ASSAGLAGLEAF
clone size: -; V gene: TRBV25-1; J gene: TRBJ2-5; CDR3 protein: ASSERQGGRETQY
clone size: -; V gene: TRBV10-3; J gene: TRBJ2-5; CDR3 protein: AISQRTGTETQY
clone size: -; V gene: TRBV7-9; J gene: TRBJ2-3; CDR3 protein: ASSLGAGGPSDTQY
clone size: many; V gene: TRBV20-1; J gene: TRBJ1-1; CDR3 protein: SAPGTPYTEAF
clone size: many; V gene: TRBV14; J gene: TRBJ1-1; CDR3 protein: ASSQEGLEAF
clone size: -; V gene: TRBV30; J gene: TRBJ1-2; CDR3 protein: AWRPTGTPRNGYT
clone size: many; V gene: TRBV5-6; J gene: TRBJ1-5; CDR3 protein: ASSRFLHSNQPQH
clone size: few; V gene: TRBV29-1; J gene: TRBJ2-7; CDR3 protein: SDGTRTYEQY
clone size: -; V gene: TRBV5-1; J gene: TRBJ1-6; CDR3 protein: ASSSRTGGEYSPLH
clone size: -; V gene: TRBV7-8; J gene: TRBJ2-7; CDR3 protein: ASSNRKNTYEQY
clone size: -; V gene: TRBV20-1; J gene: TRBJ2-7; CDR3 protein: SARETGQSPYEQY
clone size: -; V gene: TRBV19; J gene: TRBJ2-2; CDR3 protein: ASTGQKNTGELF
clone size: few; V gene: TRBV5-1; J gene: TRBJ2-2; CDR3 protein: ASSLGGLSRELF
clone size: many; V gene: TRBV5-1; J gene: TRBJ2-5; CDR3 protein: ASSPRTGDGETQY
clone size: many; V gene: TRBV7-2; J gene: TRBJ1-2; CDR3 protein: ASSQDRAGGYT
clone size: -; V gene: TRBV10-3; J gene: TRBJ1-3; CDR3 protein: ASSFVQGSFSGNTIY
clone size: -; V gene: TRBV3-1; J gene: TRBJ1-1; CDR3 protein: ASSQAGGQGREAF
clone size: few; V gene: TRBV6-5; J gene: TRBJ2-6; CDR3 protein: ASSYSNLRGAGANVLT
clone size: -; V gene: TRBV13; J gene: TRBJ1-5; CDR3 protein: ASSPGPGGSQPQH
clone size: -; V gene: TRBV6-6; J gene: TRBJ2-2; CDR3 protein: ASRGDRGDTGELF
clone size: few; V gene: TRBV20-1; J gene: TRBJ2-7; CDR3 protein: SAVSGLGYEQY